What follows describes a single T cell receptor beta chain. The data were taken from a study of tumor-infiltrating lymphocytes in primary liver carcinoma. Germline DNA was extracted alongside blood RNA, which was obtained from unsorted whole blood. CDR1 and CDR2 from the germline V gene are MNHNS and SASEGT. V shed 3 bases and J shed 6 bases, with 11 bases lying between them. This CDR3 comprises 13 residues. A primer matching the constant region was used to make TCR beta cDNA from approximately 520 ng of total RNA. Researchers made the TCR beta libraries by running three nested multiplex PCR rounds with slightly modified ARM-PCR. Researchers ran the first two PCR rounds for roughly 10 cycles each with TRBV1-TRBV30 forward primers and a C-beta reverse primer. TCRdb recomputed calls from the multiplex PCR reads with MiXCR, one row per CDR3 protein. The sample shows 300,000 to 400,000 distinct CDR3 sequences, around three fifths of them seen only once.

Input material: peripheral blood. The source is a man aged 40-55 years with primary liver carcinoma and hepatitis B virus infection. The chain couples TRBV6-1 to TRBJ1-1; unclear D gene. The CDR3 protein is CASSDSFWSEAFF. The CDR3 DNA follows: TGTGCCAGCAGTGACTCGTTCTGGTCTGAAGCTTTCTTT.